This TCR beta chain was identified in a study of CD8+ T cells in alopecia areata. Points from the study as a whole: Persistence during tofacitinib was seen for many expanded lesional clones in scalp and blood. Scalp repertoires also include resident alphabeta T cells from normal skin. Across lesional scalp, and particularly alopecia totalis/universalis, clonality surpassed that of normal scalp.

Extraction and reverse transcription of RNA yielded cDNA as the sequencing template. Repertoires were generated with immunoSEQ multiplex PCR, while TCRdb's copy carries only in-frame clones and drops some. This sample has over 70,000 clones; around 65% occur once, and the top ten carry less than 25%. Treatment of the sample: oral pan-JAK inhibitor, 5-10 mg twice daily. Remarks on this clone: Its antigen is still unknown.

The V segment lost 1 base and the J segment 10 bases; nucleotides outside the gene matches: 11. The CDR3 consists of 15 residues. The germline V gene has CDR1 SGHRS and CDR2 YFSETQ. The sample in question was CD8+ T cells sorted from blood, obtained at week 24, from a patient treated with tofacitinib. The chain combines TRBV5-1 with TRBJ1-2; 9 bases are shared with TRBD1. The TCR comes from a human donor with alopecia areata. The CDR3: CASSLSPGTGLAYTF. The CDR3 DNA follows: TGCGCCAGCAGCTTGAGCCCCGGGACAGGGCTTGCCTACACCTTC.